This TCR beta chain emerged from a study of T cell changes during pregnancy in multiple sclerosis. CDR1 is SGHVS, CDR2 FQNEAQ, per germline. The CDR3 has 17 amino acids. V dropped 1 base and J dropped 0; count of bases not matched to a gene: 6. Sequencing was performed with immunoSEQ multiplex PCR; in TCRdb, only in-frame clones are kept and a portion is missing. This sample has around 42,000 clones, with around nine tenths found just once. This TCR was sampled from a female donor in good health, enrolled as a control in a pregnancy study. The chain couples TRBV7-8 to TRBJ1-3, with 7 bases identical to TRBD1. Sequenced here: peripheral blood, sampled in the first trimester of pregnancy. The CDR3 region has the DNA TGTGCCAGCAGCTTAGGGCGACAGGGATCCTCTGGAAACACCATATATTTT. Translating gives CASSLGRQGSSGNTIYF. Supplemented by reference TRBV7-8 and TRBJ1-3, the full variable domain reads GAGVSQSPRYKVAKRGQDVALRCDPISGHVSLFWYQQALGQGPEFLTYFQNEAQLDKSGLPSDRFFAERPEGSVSTLKIQRTQQEDSAVYLCASSLGRQGSSGNTIYFGEGSWLTVV.